This is a list of T cell receptor beta chains from one sample in a study of molecular identifiers for immune sequencing clone quantification. In TCRdb, the PCR reads were re-called with MiXCR into one record per CDR3 protein. The top ten clones hold roughly 0.9% of a sample with hundreds of thousands of distinct CDR3 sequences, 20% of them seen once. Sequencing was carried out using naive CD8+ T cells from blood, with Jurkat cell RNA spiked in. All receptors come from a human donor in good health. Some libraries in this study had Jurkat cell RNA spiked in. The CDR3 runs from the conserved cysteine through the conserved F or W. D genes are given only for firm matches. Expanded clones are given a class, and other clones once, few, many or no size at all.

DNA,CDR3,size,J,V,D
TGCGCCAGCAGCCCCGGGTCCGTCACAGATACGCAGTATTTT,CASSPGSVTDTQYF,many,TRBJ2-3,TRBV4-1,.
TGTGCCATCACCCCTAGAGCGGGGGGTTTATTGGAGCAGTACTTC,CAITPRAGGLLEQYF,few,TRBJ2-7,TRBV10-3,TRBD2
TGTGCCAGCAGCATGGGACTAGCGGGGATAGACACAGATACGCAGTATTTT,CASSMGLAGIDTDTQYF,many,TRBJ2-3,TRBV5-4,TRBD2
TGTGCCAGCAGCTTTGCAGGGGCGCATAACGAGCAGTACTTC,CASSFAGAHNEQYF,.,TRBJ2-7,TRBV11-3,.
TGTGCCAGCAGTTTAAACGCTGGCACAGATACGCAGTATTTT,CASSLNAGTDTQYF,many,TRBJ2-3,TRBV27,.
TGTGCCAGCATCCAGGGCCCCGAGAAGTACTTC,CASIQGPEKYF,.,TRBJ2-4,TRBV5-8,.
TGCAGTGCTAGACAGGAGGGACTAGCGGGTCCCTCCTACGAGCAGTACTTC,CSARQEGLAGPSYEQYF,many,TRBJ2-7,TRBV20-1,TRBD2
TGTGCCAGCAGCCTCACTAGCGGGGCGAGCTACAATGAGCAGTTCTTC,CASSLTSGASYNEQFF,.,TRBJ2-1,TRBV11-3,TRBD2
TGCAGTGCTACTTCATATGGGACAGGGGGCTTAGGTGAGCAGTTCTTC,CSATSYGTGGLGEQFF,many,TRBJ2-1,TRBV20-1,TRBD1
TGCAGTGCTAGAGATTTGGGACTAGCGGGGGAACTGCAGCTCTTC,CSARDLGLAGELQLF,.,TRBJ2-1,TRBV20-1,TRBD2
TGCGCCAGCACCACCGGGACAGGGTTCTCCTACAATGAGCAGTTCTTC,CASTTGTGFSYNEQFF,.,TRBJ2-1,TRBV10-1,TRBD1
TGTGCCAGCAGTGAATGGGGGCGGGGGGAGTGGTACACTGAAGCTTTCTTT,CASSEWGRGEWYTEAFF,few,TRBJ1-1,TRBV6-1,.
TGTGCCAGCAGTTACCCGACCTACGAGCAGTACTTC,CASSYPTYEQYF,many,TRBJ2-7,TRBV6-2/TRBV6-3,.
TGCAGCGTTCCCGCTTACACTGAAGCTTTCTTT,CSVPAYTEAFF,many,TRBJ1-1,TRBV29-1,.
TGTGCCAGTAGTACAGAAGCACGGGACGTGACAGTAAATGAAAAACTGTTTTTT,CASSTEARDVTVNEKLFF,.,TRBJ1-4,TRBV19,.
TGTGCCAGTAGTATAAACGGCCGGTCCTACGAGCAGTACTTC,CASSINGRSYEQYF,many,TRBJ2-7,TRBV19,.
TGTGCCAGCAGCCCCTCCGGGTACGAGCAGTACTTC,CASSPSGYEQYF,many,TRBJ2-7,TRBV27,.
TGCGCCAGCAGCCTAGGGACAACTAGCAATCAGCCCCAGCATTTT,CASSLGTTSNQPQHF,.,TRBJ1-5,TRBV4-1,.
TGTGCCAGTAGTATATGGTCAGGGGCTCGCACTGAAGCTTTCTTT,CASSIWSGARTEAFF,many,TRBJ1-1,TRBV19,.
TGCGCCAGCAGCTCGAGAGGACTAGCGGGGGCAGCCCCCTACGAGCAGTACTTC,CASSSRGLAGAAPYEQYF,.,TRBJ2-7,TRBV5-1,TRBD2
TGTGCCAGCAGTTTCCCGATGGGCGGGGGGACCTCCGATACGCAGTATTTT,CASSFPMGGGTSDTQYF,.,TRBJ2-3,TRBV6-1,TRBD2
TGTGCCAGCCGGGTCCTAGCGCCGAACACCGGGGAGCTGTTTTTT,CASRVLAPNTGELFF,many,TRBJ2-2,TRBV27,.
TGCAGCCCTTGGGCAGGAGCCCTAACCCAGCATTTT,CSPWAGALTQHF,.,TRBJ1-5,TRBV29-1,.
TGTGCCAGCAGTTCTGCTAGCGGGGGGGTGGAAGAGACCCAGTACTTC,CASSSASGGVEETQYF,.,TRBJ2-5,TRBV12-3/TRBV12-4,TRBD2
TGTGCCAGCAGCTTAGAGAATGAAAAACTGTTTTTT,CASSLENEKLFF,many,TRBJ1-4,TRBV7-9,.
TGTGCCAGCAGGTCCGGCGGGAGGCTTAGTAGCACAGATACGCAGTATTTT,CASRSGGRLSSTDTQYF,many,TRBJ2-3,TRBV2,TRBD2